The present TCR beta chain was sequenced within a study of blood T cell repertoires in COVID-19. With 5 bases clipped from V and 6 bases from J, the junction kept 10 bases outside the gene matches. Per the germline V gene, CDR1 is MDHEN and CDR2 is SYDVKM. This CDR3 has 14 amino acids. Libraries were prepared by immunoSEQ multiplex PCR; TCRdb keeps only in-frame clonotypes and omits some of them. The data hold over 150,000 clones, with 75% to 90% observed a single time. This receptor was obtained from a man aged 25-45 years with acute or convalescent COVID-19. Specimen: peripheral blood. The rearrangement links TRBV28 to TRBJ2-7, with 7 bases aligning to TRBD2. CDR3 in DNA: TGTGCCAGCAGTGCCCAGCGGGATTTCTCCGAGCAGTACTTC. Amino acids: CASSAQRDFSEQYF.